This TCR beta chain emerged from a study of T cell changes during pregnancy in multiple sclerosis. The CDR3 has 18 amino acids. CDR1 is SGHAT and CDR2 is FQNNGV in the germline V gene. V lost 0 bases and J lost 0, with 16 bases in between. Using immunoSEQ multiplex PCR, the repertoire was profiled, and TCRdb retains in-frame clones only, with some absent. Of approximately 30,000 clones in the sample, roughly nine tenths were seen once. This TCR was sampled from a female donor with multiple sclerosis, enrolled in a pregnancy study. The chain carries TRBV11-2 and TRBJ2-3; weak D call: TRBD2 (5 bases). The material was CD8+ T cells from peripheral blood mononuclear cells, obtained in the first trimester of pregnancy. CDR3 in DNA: TGTGCCAGCAGCTTAGATCTTGTAGGGAGCGGAAGCACAGATACGCAGTATTTT. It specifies CASSLDLVGSGSTDTQYF.